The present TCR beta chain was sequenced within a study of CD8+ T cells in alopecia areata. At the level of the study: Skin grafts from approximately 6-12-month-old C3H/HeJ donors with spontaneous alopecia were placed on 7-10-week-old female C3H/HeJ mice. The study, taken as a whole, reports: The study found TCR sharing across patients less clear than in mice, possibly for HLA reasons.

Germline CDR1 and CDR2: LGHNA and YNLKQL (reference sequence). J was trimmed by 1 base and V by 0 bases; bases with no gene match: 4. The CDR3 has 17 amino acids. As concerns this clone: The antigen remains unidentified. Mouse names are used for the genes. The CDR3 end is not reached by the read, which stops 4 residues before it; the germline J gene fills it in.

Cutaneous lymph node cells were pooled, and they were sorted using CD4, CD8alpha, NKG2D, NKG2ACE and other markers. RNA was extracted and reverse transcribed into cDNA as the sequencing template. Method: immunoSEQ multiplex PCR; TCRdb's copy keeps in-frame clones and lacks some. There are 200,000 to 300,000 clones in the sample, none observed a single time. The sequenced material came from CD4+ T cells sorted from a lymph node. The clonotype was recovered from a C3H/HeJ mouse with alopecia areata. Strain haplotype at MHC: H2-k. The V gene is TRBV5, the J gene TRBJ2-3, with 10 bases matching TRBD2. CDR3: CASSQERLGGRAETLYF. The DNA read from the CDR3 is TGTGCCAGCAGCCAAGAAAGGCTGGGGGGGCGTGCAGAA.